This T cell receptor (beta chain) comes out of a study of shared clonotypes between healthy human individuals. The assay was immunoSEQ multiplex PCR, and TCRdb's table has in-frame clones only and misses some. The repertoire holds 2 million to 2.5 million clones, with about 94% as singletons. CD45RA+ naive and CD45RA-negative memory subsets were separated from CD4+ cells. Trimming shortened V by 2 bases and J by 5 bases, and 9 bases separated the two germline ends. The CDR3 has 12 amino acids. The germline V gene encodes CDR1 GTSNPN and CDR2 SVGIG (reference sequence). The TCR was taken from a man aged 18-30 years in good health. The V gene is TRBV30, the J gene TRBJ2-5; D possibly matches TRBD1 or TRBD2 (5 bases each). Sequenced: naive CD4+ T cells sorted from blood. Subset: CD45RA+ positively selected. CDR3 loop: CAWSPGAETQYF. The CDR3 DNA follows: TGTGCCTGGAGTCCCGGGGCCGAGACCCAGTACTTC.